The source of this T cell receptor beta chain is a study of memory CD4+ T cells and cytomegalovirus serostatus. Notes on the study in general: CD4+ memory repertoires contained about two fifths of the roughly 150 reported CMV TCRbeta sequences.

Germline lookup yields CDR1 SGHNT and CDR2 YENEEA. This CDR3 is built from 13 residues. V gave up 5 bases and J gave up 15 bases, with 20 bases separating them. Single viable CD3+CD4+CD8-CD45RO+ cells were sorted as the memory CD4+ T cells. Measured with immunoSEQ multiplex PCR; TCRdb has only the in-frame clones, and not every one. The table shows under 55,000 clones, with approximately 80% occurring only once. As for this clone: Its specificity is unknown.

The sequence came from an adult in good health and CMV-seropositive. The rearrangement links TRBV11-3 to TRBJ2-1; D is possibly TRBD2 (6 bases). Sequenced material: memory CD4+ T cells from blood. The CDR3 bases are TGTGCCAGCAGCCACCGGAGGGGCGGGGTGCTGTTCTTC. This gives the protein CASSHRRGGVLFF.